The entry below gives a single T cell receptor beta chain sequence along with its context. These data originate in a study of blood T cell repertoires in COVID-19. Clones were sequenced by immunoSEQ multiplex PCR, and TCRdb holds only the in-frame ones, with some missing. The table lists over 200,000 clones, approximately 86% of them singletons, with roughly 4.9% in the top ten. Between the trimmed V and J ends, which lost 5 bases and 6 bases, there was a span of 20 bases. The CDR3 sequence is 16 residues long. Germline-derived CDR1 and CDR2 are SGHVS and FQNEAQ. The clonotype originates from a woman between 25 and 40 years old who had been exposed to COVID-19. The sequenced material came from PBMCs or T cells enriched from blood (not recorded which). The chain carries TRBV7-8 and TRBJ2-1; D possibly corresponds to TRBD2 (6 bases). Written as DNA, the CDR3 is TGTGCCAGCAGCCCGAGGCCGGGACTGGGTTTCAATGAGCAGTTCTTC. Encoded protein: CASSPRPGLGFNEQFF.